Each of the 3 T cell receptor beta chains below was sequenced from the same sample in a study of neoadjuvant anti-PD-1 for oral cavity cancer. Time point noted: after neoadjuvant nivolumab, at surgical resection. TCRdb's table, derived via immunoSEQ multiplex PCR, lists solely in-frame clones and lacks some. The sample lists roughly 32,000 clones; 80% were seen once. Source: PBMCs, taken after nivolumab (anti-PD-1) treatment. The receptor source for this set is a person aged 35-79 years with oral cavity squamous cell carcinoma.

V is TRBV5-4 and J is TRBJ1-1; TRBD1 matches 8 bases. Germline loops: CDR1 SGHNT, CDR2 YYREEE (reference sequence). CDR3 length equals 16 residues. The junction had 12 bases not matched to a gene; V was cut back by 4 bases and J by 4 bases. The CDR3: CASSPPLQGVPTEAFF. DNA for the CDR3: TGTGCCAGCAGCCCGCCATTACAGGGGGTACCCACTGAAGCTTTCTTT.

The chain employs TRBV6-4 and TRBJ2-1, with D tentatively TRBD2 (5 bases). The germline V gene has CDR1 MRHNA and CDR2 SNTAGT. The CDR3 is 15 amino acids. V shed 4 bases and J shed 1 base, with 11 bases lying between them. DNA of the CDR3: TGTGCCAGCAGTGTCCGAGCGGAGTCCTACAATGAGCAGTTCTTC. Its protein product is CASSVRAESYNEQFF.

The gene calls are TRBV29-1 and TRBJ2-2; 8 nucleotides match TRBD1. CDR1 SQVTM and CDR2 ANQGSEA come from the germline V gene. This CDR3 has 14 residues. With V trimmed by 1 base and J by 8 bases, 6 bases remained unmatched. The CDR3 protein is CSVEVNRGSGELFF. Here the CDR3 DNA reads TGCAGCGTTGAAGTGAACAGGGGGTCGGGGGAGCTGTTTTTT.